This TCR beta chain was obtained from a study of T cells in tuberculosis. Regarding time point: new active TB diagnosis, blood taken before or within 7 days of starting treatment. Assay: immunoSEQ multiplex PCR; the TCRdb copy retains only in-frame clones and omits some. The sample records about 40,000 clones, roughly 94% being singletons. The V gene's germline CDR1 is MDHEN and CDR2 SYDVKM. The CDR3 has 16 amino acids. V lost 5 bases, J lost 3 bases, and 17 bases lay in between. The V call is TRBV28, the J call TRBJ1-5; D is uncertain. This TCR derives from an adult with tuberculosis. Sequences were derived from PBMCs, sampled at tuberculosis diagnosis. CDR3 in amino acids: CASSPPPPTFNQPQHF. The CDR3 DNA reads TGTGCCAGCAGTCCGCCGCCTCCCACATTCAATCAGCCCCAGCATTTT.